This TCR beta chain originates from a study of blood T cell repertoires in COVID-19. The overall study: Acute and convalescent COVID-19 samples came from the United States, Italy and Spain. PBMCs, B-cell-depleted T cells, or T cells provided the cDNA or gDNA that made up the material.

Deletions cut 6 bases from V and 6 bases from J, with 19 bases between. This CDR3 has 15 residues. Germline V gene lookup returns CDR1 LNHDA and CDR2 SQIVND (reference sequence). How the authors handled the data: Estimation of nucleated cell counts relied on the amplification of reference gene primers. Profiling relied on immunoSEQ multiplex PCR, and the TCRdb table lists in-frame clones only, not all of them. Clone size and the V and J calls come from that table; the DNA yielded D and trimming. The data hold 250,000 or so clones, with 70% to 90% observed a single time. This clone was picked up many times.

Material for sequencing was peripheral blood. This TCR was recovered from a woman aged 55-70 years with active or convalescent COVID-19. The V and J genes are TRBV19 and TRBJ2-3, with D possibly being TRBD2 (6 bases). The CDR3 DNA reads TGTGCCAGTAGCTTGCGGGACGGGACCGGGGATACGCAGTATTTT. Its translation: CASSLRDGTGDTQYF.